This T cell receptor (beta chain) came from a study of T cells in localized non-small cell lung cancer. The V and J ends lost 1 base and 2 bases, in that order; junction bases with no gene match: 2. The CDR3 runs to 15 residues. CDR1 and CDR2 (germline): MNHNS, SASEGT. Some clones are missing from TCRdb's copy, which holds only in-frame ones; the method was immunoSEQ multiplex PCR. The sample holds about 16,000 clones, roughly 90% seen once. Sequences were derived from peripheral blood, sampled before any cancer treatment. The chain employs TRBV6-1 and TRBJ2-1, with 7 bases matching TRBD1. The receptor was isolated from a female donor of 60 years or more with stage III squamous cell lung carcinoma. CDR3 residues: CASSEDRGTYNEQFF. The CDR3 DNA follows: TGTGCCAGCAGTGAAGACAGGGGAACCTACAATGAGCAGTTCTTC.